The clone carrying this TCR beta chain has at least ten counts. Its antigen is currently unknown. The sample comes from a study of T cell repertoires in cytomegalovirus infection. Study outcomes and limitations: The ex vivo response was dominated by HLA-C-restricted CMV-specific TCR beta clonotypes.

Each CDR3 protein is one row after TCRdb ran MiXCR on the reads. The repertoire includes 750,000 to 900,000 distinct CDR3 sequences, around 29% of them detected once, and roughly 13% sits in the top ten. The clonotype comes from a human donor in good health (CMV status not recorded). Some clones in this sample may be carry-over from other donors' samples. The input for sequencing was cultured CD8+ T cells from PBMCs, taken from culture after CMV antigen stimulation.

CDR3 in amino acids: CASRGLEYNEQFF. DNA of the CDR3: TGTGCCAGCAGGGGACTGGAATACAATGAGCAGTTCTTC. The rearrangement links TRBV7-2 to TRBJ2-1; maybe TRBD2 (6 bases). CDR1 is SGHTA and CDR2 is FQGNSA in the germline V gene. This CDR3 comprises 13 residues. Trimming took 6 bases from V and 4 from J, leaving 10 bases between them. Based on the CDR3 plus reference TRBV7-2 and TRBJ2-1, the full variable domain is GAGVSQSPSNKVTEKGKDVELRCDPISGHTALYWYRQSLGQGLEFLIYFQGNSAPDKSGLPSDRFSAERTGGSVSTLTIQRTQQEDSAVYLCASRGLEYNEQFFGPGTRLTVL.